Below, one T cell receptor beta chain is given with its context. The antigen is unknown. This sample is part of a study of T cell responses to AZD1222 COVID-19 vaccine. About the study: Some second doses came at about 4 weeks and others at about 12 weeks; these were pooled. General study findings and limits: Spike as a whole was targeted by vaccine-associated CD4 TCRs, dominant at 160-218 and 743-854. Two AZD1222 doses significantly raised spike-specific TCR breadth and depth over controls. Donors were chiefly white British, with a greater number of females, and clonal diversity was perhaps underestimated.

TCRdb keeps only in-frame clones here, not all; method: immunoSEQ multiplex PCR. This table has roughly 200,000 clones, around 92% appearing once. V was shortened by 0 bases and J by 4 bases, with 10 bases between the two germline ends. The CDR3 is 14 residues long. Germline V lookup: CDR1 SGDLS, CDR2 YYNGEE. The source is an adult in good health. The chain links TRBV9 to TRBJ1-2; D gene unclear. The starting material was peripheral blood, obtained on day 0 of AZD1222 vaccination. The CDR3 loop reads CASSVAKAPYGYTF. The DNA of the CDR3 is TGTGCCAGCAGCGTAGCTAAGGCTCCCTATGGCTACACCTTC.